This T cell receptor beta chain derives from a study of patients and donors after allogeneic stem cell transplantation. Germline lookup yields CDR1 MNHEY and CDR2 SVGAGI. V dropped 5 bases and J dropped 0 bases, with 14 bases sitting between them. The CDR3 is 17 residues long. A single record per CDR3 protein comes from TCRdb applying MiXCR to the RT-PCR reads. The data hold a few hundred thousand distinct CDR3 sequences, with about 37% observed a single time. The TCR was taken from a human donor who was either an allogeneic HSCT recipient or a stem cell or donor lymphocyte infusion donor (not recorded which). It is not recorded whose cells these are; they may come from a transplant donor. Sequences were obtained from blood, either unsorted or a sorted T cell fraction (not recorded which). The chain employs TRBV6-5 and TRBJ2-6; D is ambiguous. CDR3 loop: CASSPRAFFSGANVLTF. CDR3 bases: TGTGCCAGCAGTCCAAGGGCCTTCTTCTCTGGGGCCAACGTCCTGACTTTC.